This T cell receptor (beta chain) derives from a study of blood T cell repertoires in COVID-19. Study-wide context: The origin of the acute and convalescent COVID-19 samples was the United States, Italy and Spain. The analysed material was cDNA or gDNA that came from T cells, B-cell-depleted T cells, or PBMCs.

The CDR3 sequence is 14 residues long. V lost 5 bases, J lost 4 bases, and 7 bases stayed unmatched. The germline CDR1 and CDR2 sequences are SGHTA and FQGTGA. In the source study's methods: Reference gene primer amplification yielded estimated nucleated cell counts. Assay: immunoSEQ multiplex PCR; the TCRdb copy retains only in-frame clones and omits some. D and trimming come from the DNA, and the V and J calls and clone size come from that table. The sample records about half a million clones, roughly 88% being singletons. The source material was peripheral blood. The chain is built from TRBV7-3 and TRBJ1-2, with 7 bases that match TRBD1. This TCR was sampled from a human donor in a cohort sampled during active COVID-19. The CDR3 loop is CASSLPGGFYGYTF. The CDR3 DNA reads TGTGCCAGCAGCCTTCCAGGGGGATTCTATGGCTACACCTTC.